Below, 30 T cell receptor beta chains from the same sample are listed, as sequenced in a study of blood T cell repertoires in COVID-19. This table comes from immunoSEQ multiplex PCR, and its TCRdb copy is limited to in-frame clones, with some not included. This sample carries 400,000 to 500,000 clones, nearly 90% of them seen once, and the ten largest clones take 1.2% to 1.5%. Material: PBMCs or T cells enriched from blood (not recorded which). These receptors were obtained from a woman younger than 30 who had been exposed to COVID-19.

CDR3 sequence: CASSLVLLHIQYF. The CDR3 DNA reads as TGCGCCAGCAGTTTGGTGTTACTTCACATTCAGTACTTC. The chain carries TRBV10-1 and TRBJ2-4; D is uncertain. Germline assignment: CDR1 WNHNN and CDR2 SYGVQD (reference sequence). The CDR3 runs to 13 residues. V was trimmed by 5 bases and J by 8 bases, leaving 13 bases between them.

This chain uses TRBV24-1 with TRBJ2-3, with a possible D match to TRBD1 (5 bases). This CDR3 is built from 16 residues. Trimming shortened V by 3 bases and J by 2 bases, and 14 bases separated the two germline ends. The germline CDR1 and CDR2 sequences are KGHDR and SFDVKD. This CDR3 is CATSDPSGQVTDTQYF. CDR3 coding DNA: TGTGCCACCAGTGATCCGTCTGGACAAGTCACAGATACGCAGTATTTT.

J is TRBJ1-2 and V is TRBV18; a weak D match, TRBD1 (5 bases). The CDR3 loop spans 12 amino acids. Trimming cost V 1 base and J 6 bases, with 6 bases left between them. Per germline, CDR1 KGHSH and CDR2 LQKENI. The CDR3 sequence: CASSPQGNGYTF. The CDR3 DNA reads as TGTGCCAGCTCACCACAGGGGAATGGCTACACCTTC.

The genes are TRBV3-1 (or the pseudogene TRBV3-2) and TRBJ2-1, with TRBD2 identical over 7 bases. The CDR3 is made up of 16 amino acids. From germline, CDR1 is LGHDT and CDR2 YNNKEL (reference sequence). The J segment lost 0 bases and the V segment lost 6 bases, leaving 8 bases of the junction unmatched. In DNA form, the CDR3 reads TGTGCCAGCAGACGAACTAGCGACAGCTCCTACAATGAGCAGTTCTTC. Translation: CASRRTSDSSYNEQFF.

The chain uses TRBV5-6 and TRBJ1-3, with D possibly TRBD1 on 6 matching bases. The germline gives CDR1 SGHDT, CDR2 YYEEEE. V dropped 1 base and J dropped 8 bases, with 22 bases sitting between them. The CDR3 consists of 17 residues. The CDR3 DNA reads TGTGCCAGCAGCTTGTTGGGCATGGGGGCCATGGATCACACCATATATTTT. Translated, it gives CASSLLGMGAMDHTIYF.

The count of this clone is one. The chain joins TRBV7-2 to TRBJ2-3, with 8 bases lining up with TRBD2. The CDR3 is 14 residues long. Germline CDR1 and CDR2: SGHTA and FQGNSA. V lost 8 bases to trimming and J lost 6 bases; unmatched junction nucleotides: 10. The CDR3 region is CASGYYRGGDTQYF. The CDR3 DNA is TGTGCCAGCGGTTATTACCGCGGGGGGGATACGCAGTATTTT. Full variable domain (remainder filled in from reference TRBV7-2 and TRBJ2-3): GAGVSQSPSNKVTEKGKDVELRCDPISGHTALYWYRQSLGQGLEFLIYFQGNSAPDKSGLPSDRFSAERTGGSVSTLTIQRTQQEDSAVYLCASGYYRGGDTQYFGPGTRLTVL.

The chain couples TRBV6-1 to TRBJ1-2, with 9 positions matching TRBD1. CDR1 and CDR2 from the germline V gene are MNHNS and SASEGT. The V segment lost 4 bases and the J segment 2 bases; nucleotides outside the gene matches: 17. The CDR3 length is 19 residues. CDR3 bases: TGTGCCAGCAGTGGTGGGACCCGGGACAGGGCGGCGCTCAACTATGGCTACACCTTC. Encoded protein: CASSGGTRDRAALNYGYTF.

V gene TRBV28 combines with J gene TRBJ2-1, with 9 bases aligning to TRBD1. This CDR3 is built from 16 residues. Germline V gene sequence: CDR1 MDHEN, CDR2 SYDVKM. V gave up 4 bases and J gave up 1 base; unmatched junction bases: 5. CDR3 protein: CASSSEGTGSYNEQFF. For the CDR3, the DNA is TGTGCCAGCAGTTCGGAGGGGACAGGGTCCTACAATGAGCAGTTCTTC.

The chain combines TRBV3-1 (or the pseudogene TRBV3-2) with TRBJ1-2; 9 bases match TRBD1. The V gene end was trimmed by 1 base and the J gene end by 7 bases; junction bases not matched to a gene: 7. In germline, CDR1 is LGHDT, CDR2 YNNKEL (reference sequence). The CDR3 is 15 amino acids. This CDR3 reads CASSQGTGVFGGYTF. The CDR3 DNA is TGTGCCAGCAGCCAAGGGACAGGGGTATTCGGTGGCTACACCTTC.

The V gene is TRBV18, the J gene TRBJ1-4; possibly TRBD1 for D (6 bases). CDR3 length equals 14 residues. CDR1 and CDR2 from the germline V gene are KGHSH and LQKENI. Trimming took off 3 bases at V and 8 bases at J, with 13 bases between the two ends. CDR3 in DNA: TGTGCCAGCTCACCGAGGGGGACAACCGAAAAACTGTTTTTT. Amino acid sequence: CASSPRGTTEKLFF.

The V call is TRBV19, the J call TRBJ2-3; 8 bases are shared with TRBD2. CDR1 LNHDA and CDR2 SQIVND come from the germline V gene (reference sequence). Unmatched junction bases numbered 7, after V lost 3 bases and J lost 5 bases. The CDR3 has 15 residues. The CDR3 DNA reads as TGTGCCAGTAGTATTGTGGCGGGAGGTCAAGATACGCAGTATTTT. This encodes CASSIVAGGQDTQYF.

The chain uses TRBV7-2 and TRBJ2-7; 9 bases are a match to TRBD1. The CDR3 has 15 residues. Unmatched junction bases numbered 5, after V lost 5 bases and J lost 0 bases. Germline loops: CDR1 SGHTA, CDR2 FQGNSA. The DNA of the CDR3 is TGTGCCAGCAGCCCCGGACAGGGGTTCTCCTACGAGCAGTACTTC. Its protein is CASSPGQGFSYEQYF.

The gene calls are TRBV28 and TRBJ1-1; 10 bases fit TRBD1. This CDR3 is 15 amino acids long. The V gene end was trimmed by 5 bases and the J gene end by 2 bases; junction bases not matched to a gene: 5. In germline, CDR1 is MDHEN, CDR2 SYDVKM. CDR3 sequence: CASSEWTGGNTEAFF. CDR3 DNA sequence: TGTGCCAGCAGTGAATGGACAGGGGGAAACACTGAAGCTTTCTTT.

The V call is TRBV6-5, the J call TRBJ1-6; TRBD1 is a possible D gene (5 bases). V was trimmed by 3 bases and J by 5 bases, leaving 14 bases between them. The CDR3 covers 16 residues. The V gene's germline CDR1 is MNHEY and CDR2 SVGAGI. DNA of the CDR3: TGTGCCAGCAGTTATGGCGGGGGTGTCAATAATTCACCCCTCCACTTT. Translating it yields CASSYGGGVNNSPLHF.

This chain connects TRBV11-2 to TRBJ1-6, with a weak D call TRBD1 (6 bases). The CDR3 contains 15 residues. Germline CDR1 SGHAT, CDR2 FQNNGV. V was pared by 4 bases and J by 5 bases, with 12 bases between. Here the CDR3 reads CASSSADSNNSPLHF. CDR3 bases: TGTGCCAGCAGCTCAGCGGACAGTAATAATTCACCCCTCCACTTT.

The V and J genes are TRBV18 and TRBJ2-4, with D unclear. This CDR3 has 14 residues. The V gene's germline CDR1 is KGHSH and CDR2 LQKENI. The V end lost 4 bases, the J end lost 3 bases, and 10 bases lay between the germline ends. The CDR3: CASSLLPVKNIQYF. In nucleotides, the CDR3 is TGTGCCAGCTCACTACTCCCTGTCAAAAACATTCAGTACTTC.

The table lists this clone with a count of one. Here the CDR3 reads CASSSLSDRGSRNEQFF. DNA of the CDR3: TGTGCCAGCAGCTCGCTCTCCGACAGGGGGTCACGAAATGAGCAGTTCTTC. This chain connects TRBV11-2 to TRBJ2-1, with 9 bases aligning to TRBD1. With 4 bases clipped from V and 7 bases from J, the junction kept 14 bases outside the gene matches. Per the germline V gene, CDR1 is SGHAT and CDR2 is FQNNGV. The CDR3 consists of 17 residues.

This sequence joins TRBV19 and TRBJ1-4, with D hard to call. Germline-derived CDR1 and CDR2 are LNHDA and SQIVND (reference sequence). The CDR3 runs to 15 residues. V shed 7 bases and J shed 2 bases, with 14 bases lying between them. In nucleotides, the CDR3 is TGTGCCAGTACCGCGTCTCTCAGGACTAATGAAAAACTGTTTTTT. It encodes CASTASLRTNEKLFF. Combining the CDR3 with reference TRBV19 and TRBJ1-4 gives the whole variable domain DGGITQSPKYLFRKEGQNVTLSCEQNLNHDAMYWYRQDPGQGLRLIYYSQIVNDFQKGDIAEGYSVSREKKESFPLTVTSAQKNPTAFYLCASTASLRTNEKLFFGSGTQLSVL.

This rearrangement joins TRBV9 to TRBJ1-1; maybe TRBD1 (5 bases). The CDR3 length is 15 residues. V was clipped by 3 bases and J by 5 bases, with 17 bases between them. Germline V gene data show CDR1 as SGDLS and CDR2 as YYNGEE. The CDR3 DNA sequence: TGTGCCAGCAGCGCTCCAGGGTCTGGGTTAACTGAAGCTTTCTTT. This encodes CASSAPGSGLTEAFF.

The rearrangement uses TRBV7-6 and TRBJ2-7; possible D gene TRBD2, 6 bases. Germline V lookup: CDR1 SGHVS, CDR2 FNYEAQ. Trimming took 1 base from V and 3 from J, leaving 19 bases between them. This CDR3 region has 17 residues. The CDR3 protein is CASSLVGSGTLFYEQYF. As DNA, the CDR3 is TGTGCCAGCAGCTTAGTAGGTAGCGGCACCCTTTTCTACGAGCAGTACTTC.

This sequence joins TRBV4-1 and TRBJ1-1, with 7 bases aligning to TRBD1. The CDR3 covers 16 residues. Trimming cost V 1 base and J 0 bases; bases outside gene matches: 5. Germline V CDR1 and CDR2: MGHRA, YSYEKL. The DNA for the CDR3 is TGCGCCAGCAGCCAAGGTCCGGGACAGTTGAACACTGAAGCTTTCTTT. Translation: CASSQGPGQLNTEAFF.

This clone was recorded once. This CDR3 reads CASRDRNYNEQFF. In DNA, the CDR3 is TGTGCCAGCAGGGACAGAAACTACAATGAGCAGTTCTTC. J is TRBJ2-1 and V is TRBV28, with D perhaps TRBD1 (6 bases). Trimming shortened V by 6 bases and J by 3 bases, and 9 bases separated the two germline ends. The CDR3 contains 13 residues. Germline CDR1 MDHEN, CDR2 SYDVKM.

The chain couples TRBV5-1 to TRBJ1-1; 7 bases line up with TRBD1. The CDR3 length is 17 residues. Per the germline V gene, CDR1 is SGHRS and CDR2 is YFSETQ. V lost 0 bases, J lost 0 bases, and 8 bases stayed unmatched. The CDR3 nucleotides are TGCGCCAGCAGCTTGGTTGGCAGGGGGTCCCTGAACACTGAAGCTTTCTTT. Translated, it gives CASSLVGRGSLNTEAFF.

The rearrangement uses TRBV30 and TRBJ2-1, with 9 positions matching TRBD1. Unmatched junction bases numbered 10, after V lost 2 bases and J lost 5 bases. This CDR3 has 16 residues. Germline V CDR1 and CDR2: GTSNPN, SVGIG (reference sequence). The CDR3 is CAWSTSWGQGNNEQFF. In DNA, the CDR3 is TGTGCCTGGAGTACGTCCTGGGGACAGGGTAACAATGAGCAGTTCTTC.

CDR3 in amino acids: CASSRPGQGSKYNEQFF. The CDR3 nucleotides are TGTGCCAGTAGTAGGCCTGGACAGGGTTCTAAATACAATGAGCAGTTCTTC. This rearrangement joins TRBV19 to TRBJ2-1; 8 positions match TRBD1. V dropped 4 bases and J dropped 4; count of bases not matched to a gene: 12. This CDR3 is 17 amino acids long. Germline CDR1 and CDR2: LNHDA and SQIVND (reference sequence).

The V call is TRBV7-8, the J call TRBJ1-2; 7 positions agree with TRBD1. V shed 5 bases and J 4 bases; nucleotides not matched to a gene: 7. Per germline, CDR1 SGHVS and CDR2 FQNEAQ. The CDR3 runs 14 residues. The CDR3 bases are TGTGCCAGCAGCCAGGGGGGGTTAGCCTATGGCTACACCTTC. Its translation is CASSQGGLAYGYTF.

V and J are TRBV3-1 (or the pseudogene TRBV3-2) and TRBJ1-4; 7 bases map to TRBD1. With V trimmed by 4 bases and J by 5 bases, 4 bases remained unmatched. CDR3 length: 14 amino acids. Per the germline V gene, CDR1 is LGHDT and CDR2 is YNNKEL (reference sequence). In nucleotides, the CDR3 is TGTGCCAGCAGCCCCCGGGACAGCAATGAAAAACTGTTTTTT. This encodes CASSPRDSNEKLFF.

The chain uses TRBV21-1 and TRBJ2-7; the D call of TRBD1 is as the table states it, not checked on the DNA. TRBV21-1 constitutes a pseudogene. This CDR3 is 15 amino acids long. This CDR3 is CASLNTGQEHYEQYF. In DNA, the CDR3 is TGTGCCAGCCTTAATACCGGACAGGAACACTACGAGCAGTACTTC.

This sequence joins TRBV25-1 and TRBJ1-4; tentatively, D is TRBD1 (5 bases). Germline CDR1 and CDR2: MGHDK and SYGVNS. The length of the CDR3 is 15 residues. V dropped 4 bases and J dropped 0 bases, with 9 bases sitting between them. The CDR3 loop reads CASSAGGTTNEKLFF. The CDR3 coding sequence is TGTGCCAGCAGTGCGGGGGGAACAACTAATGAAAAACTGTTTTTT.

In this sample, this clone turned up a few times. The gene calls are TRBV6-5 and TRBJ2-7; a weak D match, TRBD1 (7 bases). Per germline, CDR1 MNHEY and CDR2 SVGAGI. This CDR3 has 16 amino acids. The V end was cut by 0 bases, the J end by 1 base, with 13 bases between. The CDR3, as DNA: TGTGCCAGCAGTTACTCGGGGGCAGGGGGGTCCTACGAGCAGTACTTC. Translating gives CASSYSGAGGSYEQYF.